The 28 T cell receptor beta chains in this list originate from one sample, sequenced in a study of siplizumab effects on memory and regulatory T cells. Sequenced by immunoSEQ multiplex PCR; TCRdb stores in-frame clones only, minus some. In the table there are approximately 46,000 clones, 93% of which are singletons. Sequenced: CD8+ T cells sorted from blood. These receptors all stem from a human donor in good health.

The chain recombines TRBV6-1 with TRBJ1-5; D is uncertain. Trimming cost V 0 bases and J 6 bases, with 18 bases left between them. The CDR3 has 17 residues. Germline lookup yields CDR1 MNHNS and CDR2 SASEGT. The CDR3 sequence: CASSEALDTSFGQPQHF. CDR3 DNA sequence: TGTGCCAGCAGTGAAGCACTTGATACTTCCTTTGGTCAGCCCCAGCATTTT.

The V and J genes are TRBV5-4 and TRBJ2-7, with D possibly matching TRBD2 (6 bases). The CDR3 extends over 14 amino acids. With 4 bases removed from V and 3 bases from J, the gap between germline ends came to 14 bases. The germline V gene encodes CDR1 SGHNT and CDR2 YYREEE (reference sequence). The CDR3 loop reads CASSGFGRDYEQYF. CDR3 nucleotides: TGTGCCAGCAGCGGTTTCGGGCGGGACTACGAGCAGTACTTC.

The chain recombines TRBV19 with TRBJ2-7; 7 bases are a match to TRBD2. Per germline, CDR1 LNHDA and CDR2 SQIVND (reference sequence). Trimming took 1 base from V and 4 from J; bases not matched to a gene: 4. The CDR3 is 14 residues long. The CDR3 is CASSIGLATYEQYF. The CDR3 DNA sequence: TGTGCCAGTAGTATAGGACTAGCTACATACGAGCAGTACTTC.

V usage is TRBV6-1 and J usage is TRBJ2-3; either TRBD1 or TRBD2 may supply D (6 bases each). The CDR3 totals 16 residues. Germline-derived CDR1 and CDR2 are MNHNS and SASEGT. V lost 2 bases, J lost 6 bases, and 18 bases lay in between. CDR3 residues: CASSEPGGLGWDTQYF. The CDR3, as DNA: TGTGCCAGCAGTGAACCCGGGGGCCTCGGGTGGGATACGCAGTATTTT.

The gene calls are TRBV27 and TRBJ2-3; D possibly corresponds to TRBD2 (5 bases). Germline values: CDR1 MNHEY, CDR2 SMNVEV (reference sequence). Trimming left V 5 bases short and J 5 bases short, with 26 bases between. This CDR3 spans 18 amino acids. The CDR3 DNA reads as TGTGCCAGCAGTGAGTTAGTTGTTTACGGGATCAAGGAAGATACGCAGTATTTT. It yields the protein CASSELVVYGIKEDTQYF.

This sequence joins TRBV7-8 and TRBJ2-1; TRBD2 matches 8 bases. The ends lost 1 base at V and 8 bases at J; junction bases unmatched: 10. The CDR3 has 16 residues. CDR1 SGHVS and CDR2 FQNEAQ come from the germline V gene. Here the CDR3 DNA reads TGTGCCAGCAGCTTAGTAACTAGCGGCCCCCTCTATGAGCAGTTCTTC. Protein: CASSLVTSGPLYEQFF.

The V gene is TRBV19, the J gene TRBJ2-7; D possibly uses TRBD1 or TRBD2 (6 bases each). V gave up 3 bases and J gave up 4 bases, with 16 bases separating them. The CDR3 sequence is 15 residues long. Germline V gives CDR1 LNHDA, CDR2 SQIVND (reference sequence). Here the CDR3 reads CASSISGASTYEQYF. The CDR3 DNA follows: TGTGCCAGTAGTATTTCGGGGGCTAGTACGTACGAGCAGTACTTC.

V is TRBV5-1 and J is TRBJ2-3; possible D gene TRBD2, 5 bases. This CDR3 has 13 amino acids. The germline V and J ends were trimmed by 3 bases and 4 bases, with 9 bases remaining between them. Germline CDR1 reads SGHRS; CDR2 reads YFSETQ. CDR3 nucleotide sequence: TGCGCCAGCAGCTCTTCCGGGGCAGATACGCAGTATTTT. Its protein is CASSSSGADTQYF.

This chain links TRBV2 with TRBJ2-5, with a tentative D call TRBD1 (6 bases). V was clipped by 6 bases and J by 5 bases, with 25 bases between them. Germline V gives CDR1 SNHLY, CDR2 FYNNEI. The CDR3 is made up of 17 amino acids. The chain's CDR3 is CASRDIEGSGARETQYF. DNA of the CDR3: TGTGCCAGCAGAGATATAGAAGGCTCAGGGGCCAGGGAGACCCAGTACTTC. The full variable domain, in which reference TRBV2 and TRBJ2-5 provide the parts outside the CDR3, is EPEVTQTPSHQVTQMGQEVILRCVPISNHLYFYWYRQILGQKVEFLVSFYNNEISEKSEIFDDQFSVERPDGSNFTLKIRSTKLEDSAMYFCASRDIEGSGARETQYFGPGTRLLVL.

The chain joins TRBV6-6 to TRBJ1-1; 8 positions agree with TRBD1. With V trimmed by 5 bases and J by 5 bases, 4 bases remained unmatched. Germline V lookup: CDR1 MNHNY, CDR2 SVGAGI (reference sequence). This CDR3 comprises 13 residues. CDR3 sequence (DNA): TGTGCCAGCAGTCAGGGGGCGGGAACTGAAGCTTTCTTT. Its translation is CASSQGAGTEAFF.

The chain employs TRBV11-1 and TRBJ2-5; perhaps TRBD1 as D (6 bases). The J call may be faulty, since TRBJ2-7 better matches the DNA end. Germline CDR1 and CDR2: SGHAT and FQDESV (reference sequence). The CDR3 runs to 18 residues. The CDR3 DNA reads TGTGCCAGCAGCTTAGACTTCCTGGGGACAACCTCCTCCTACGAGCAGTACTTC. Amino acids: CASSLDFLGTTSSYEQYF.

The chain is built from TRBV6-1 and TRBJ1-6; D is uncertain. The germline V gene has CDR1 MNHNS and CDR2 SASEGT. CDR3 length equals 12 residues. Trimming stripped 4 bases from V and 8 bases from J, with 6 bases between. This chain's CDR3 is CASSAIHSPLHF. For the CDR3, the DNA is TGTGCCAGCAGTGCAATTCATTCACCCCTCCACTTT.

This chain links TRBV30 with TRBJ1-2; D not certain. V was cut by 4 bases and J by 4 bases, with 10 bases left in between. The CDR3 consists of 12 residues. Germline CDR1 is GTSNPN and CDR2 is SVGIG (reference sequence). The CDR3 DNA is TGTGCCTGGACCCAATCGCCCTATGGCTACACCTTC. Its protein product is CAWTQSPYGYTF.

CDR3 nucleotides: TGTGCAGGGACAGGGGGCTACGAGCAGTACTTC. Translated: CAGTGGYEQYF. The V and J genes are TRBV6-1 and TRBJ2-7; 11 nucleotides match TRBD1. The germline gives CDR1 MNHNS, CDR2 SASEGT. The CDR3 sequence is 11 residues long.

The gene calls are TRBV28 and TRBJ2-7; TRBD1 matches at 10 bases. CDR1 is MDHEN, CDR2 SYDVKM, per germline. V gave up 3 bases and J gave up 3 bases; unmatched junction bases: 5. The CDR3 totals 15 residues. DNA of the CDR3: TGTGCCAGCAGTTTCAGGGACAGGGGTTTCTACGAGCAGTACTTC. This encodes CASSFRDRGFYEQYF.

This chain uses TRBV7-9 with TRBJ1-1; TRBD1 aligns across 9 bases. Germline-derived CDR1 and CDR2 are SEHNR and FQNEAQ (reference sequence). The CDR3 contains 17 residues. J gave up 0 bases and V 2 bases, and 7 bases lay outside the gene matches. The CDR3 reads CASSLPGTGLLNTEAFF. Here the CDR3 DNA reads TGTGCCAGCAGCTTACCCGGGACAGGGCTCCTGAACACTGAAGCTTTCTTT.

This chain uses TRBV5-4 with TRBJ2-6; the match to TRBD1 covers 7 bases. Germline lookup yields CDR1 SGHNT and CDR2 YYREEE (reference sequence). CDR3 length: 15 amino acids. V was pared by 4 bases and J by 6 bases, with 7 bases of the junction left unmatched. DNA for the CDR3: TGTGCCAGCAGCCTAGGGACAGCCGAGGCCAACGTCCTGACTTTC. Its protein product is CASSLGTAEANVLTF.

This chain connects TRBV7-9 to TRBJ2-7, with TRBD2 as a possible D gene (6 bases). The V and J ends lost 3 bases and 3 bases respectively, with 15 bases between them. CDR3 length: 15 amino acids. Germline lookup yields CDR1 SEHNR and CDR2 FQNEAQ (reference sequence). CDR3 coding DNA: TGTGCCAGCAGCTTTTCGGGAGTAGGGTTCTACGAGCAGTACTTC. It yields the protein CASSFSGVGFYEQYF.

This clone is medium-sized in the sample. The J gene is TRBJ1-1, the V gene TRBV28, with D perhaps matching TRBD1 (5 bases). V lost 6 bases, J lost 0 bases, and 17 bases lay in between. CDR3 length equals 16 residues. Germline V gene sequence: CDR1 MDHEN, CDR2 SYDVKM. Here the CDR3 reads CASSPRPGEMNTEAFF. CDR3 bases: TGTGCCAGCAGCCCTCGACCGGGGGAGATGAACACTGAAGCTTTCTTT.

The CDR3 sequence is CASSPSWDTQYF. DNA for the CDR3: TGTGCCAGCAGCCCCTCCTGGGATACGCAGTATTTT. This chain connects TRBV9 to TRBJ2-3; D remains ambiguous. Germline CDR1 is SGDLS and CDR2 is YYNGEE. V shed 4 bases and J shed 6 bases, with 9 bases lying between them. CDR3 size: 12 residues. The full variable domain, in which reference TRBV9 and TRBJ2-3 provide the parts outside the CDR3, is DSGVTQTPKHLITATGQRVTLRCSPRSGDLSVYWYQQSLDQGLQFLIQYYNGEERAKGNILERFSAQQFPDLHSELNLSSLELGDSALYFCASSPSWDTQYFGPGTRLTVL.

V and J are TRBV5-1 and TRBJ2-7, with D tentatively TRBD1 or TRBD2 (5 bases each). The CDR3 totals 15 residues. CDR1 and CDR2 from the germline V gene are SGHRS and YFSETQ. V was clipped by 0 bases and J by 3 bases, with 13 bases between them. The CDR3 sequence: CASSLDGTGFYEQYF. For the CDR3, the DNA is TGCGCCAGCAGCTTGGATGGGACGGGCTTCTACGAGCAGTACTTC.

The CDR3 here is CASSARVSEQYF. The CDR3 DNA is TGTGCCAGCAGTGCGAGGGTTTCCGAGCAGTACTTC. V is TRBV6-5 and J is TRBJ2-7; tentatively, D is TRBD2 (5 bases). The CDR3 is 12 amino acids. The V end lost 5 bases, the J end lost 6 bases, and 11 bases lay between the germline ends. From germline, CDR1 is MNHEY and CDR2 SVGAGI.

The chain carries TRBV15 and TRBJ2-2, with a tentative D call TRBD1 (5 bases). The germline gives CDR1 LNHNV, CDR2 YYDKDF (reference sequence). This CDR3 spans 15 amino acids. V lost 5 bases and J lost 4, with 14 bases in between. The CDR3 DNA follows: TGTGCCACCAGCGACACAGGCAAGTCCACCGGGGAGCTGTTTTTT. It encodes CATSDTGKSTGELFF.

The chain is built from TRBV4-1 and TRBJ1-5; D gene uncertain. CDR3 length equals 14 residues. Trimming removed 0 bases from V and 9 bases from J, with 12 bases in between. Germline CDR1 reads MGHRA; CDR2 reads YSYEKL. CDR3 region: CASSQEIGRRPQHF. The CDR3 DNA sequence: TGCGCCAGCAGCCAAGAAATAGGTCGCCGGCCCCAGCATTTT.

This sequence joins TRBV9 and TRBJ2-6; no clear D. The CDR3 is 16 residues long. Trimming shortened V by 4 bases and J by 0 bases, and 11 bases separated the two germline ends. CDR1 SGDLS and CDR2 YYNGEE come from the germline V gene. The CDR3 region is CASSPSSLSGANVLTF. The CDR3 DNA reads as TGTGCCAGCAGCCCCAGCAGCCTCTCTGGGGCCAACGTCCTGACTTTC.

CDR3 sequence reads: CASSSKNSYEQYF. The CDR3, as DNA: TGTGCCAGTAGTAGCAAGAACTCCTACGAGCAGTACTTC. This chain connects TRBV19 to TRBJ2-7, with unresolved D. Trimming took off 4 bases at V and 0 bases at J, with 7 bases between the two ends. From germline, CDR1 is LNHDA and CDR2 SQIVND (reference sequence). CDR3 length: 13 residues.

The chain uses TRBV15 and TRBJ2-7, with 7 bases aligning to TRBD2. The germline CDR1 and CDR2 sequences are LNHNV and YYDKDF (reference sequence). The ends lost 8 bases at V and 0 bases at J; junction bases unmatched: 1. This CDR3 contains 12 residues. The CDR3 loop reads CATRDYSYEQYF. As DNA, the CDR3 is TGTGCCACCCGGGACTACTCCTACGAGCAGTACTTC.

The chain carries TRBV4-2 and TRBJ2-3, with 7 bases matching TRBD2. V gave up 0 bases and J gave up 4 bases; unmatched junction bases: 16. Per germline, CDR1 LGHNA and CDR2 YNFKEQ. This CDR3 has 19 amino acids. CDR3 DNA: TGTGCCAGCAGCCAAGAGACGGGAGAGGAAGCGGGAAGTGCAGATACGCAGTATTTT. Its translation is CASSQETGEEAGSADTQYF.